Shown below are 15 T cell receptor beta chains from a single sample sequenced in a study of blood T cell repertoires in COVID-19. Method: immunoSEQ multiplex PCR; TCRdb's copy keeps in-frame clones and lacks some. This table has roughly 180,000 clones, 80% appearing once. Sample: PBMCs or T cells enriched from blood (not recorded which). The receptors were sampled from a man in his sixties who had been exposed to COVID-19.

CDR3 in amino acids: CASSATGTGVIGYTF. CDR3 nucleotide sequence: TGTGCCAGCAGCGCAACCGGGACAGGGGTAATCGGCTACACCTTC. The chain couples TRBV9 to TRBJ1-2, with 10 positions matching TRBD1. This CDR3 is built from 15 residues. V shed 3 bases and J 8 bases; nucleotides not matched to a gene: 10. The germline gives CDR1 SGDLS, CDR2 YYNGEE.

The V call is TRBV6-5, the J call TRBJ1-2; 7 bases align to TRBD1. The CDR3 covers 13 residues. Trimming took 6 bases from V and 8 from J; bases not matched to a gene: 9. Looked up from germline, CDR1 is MNHEY and CDR2 is SVGAGI. CDR3 sequence reads: CASRRTGVDGYTF. CDR3 DNA sequence: TGTGCCAGCAGAAGGACAGGCGTCGACGGCTACACCTTC.

V gene TRBV29-1 combines with J gene TRBJ2-1; 10 bases match TRBD2. There are 13 residues in the CDR3. Trimming at V came to 7 bases and at J to 2 bases, leaving 2 bases not matched to a gene. Germline CDR1 SQVTM, CDR2 ANQGSEA. As DNA, the CDR3 is TGCAGCGCCGGGACTAGCGCCTACAATGAGCAGTTCTTC. Amino acid sequence: CSAGTSAYNEQFF.

The J gene is TRBJ2-7, the V gene TRBV30, with 9 nucleotides matching TRBD1. Germline V CDR1 and CDR2: GTSNPN, SVGIG (reference sequence). V shed 7 bases, J shed 0 bases, and the junction held 1 base outside the gene matches. The CDR3 has 12 residues. The CDR3 is CASGQGSYEQYF. In DNA, the CDR3 is TGTGCCTCGGGACAGGGCTCCTACGAGCAGTACTTC.

The rearrangement links TRBV6-4 to TRBJ2-3; maybe TRBD1 (6 bases). There are 14 residues in the CDR3. CDR1 is MRHNA and CDR2 is SNTAGT in the germline V gene. V lost 4 bases and J lost 4, with 12 bases in between. For the CDR3, the DNA is TGTGCCAGCAGTGTACAGGGTGGCGCAGATACGCAGTATTTT. Translation: CASSVQGGADTQYF.

The CDR3 loop reads CASSQEGLAGGPSGTDTQYF. CDR3 DNA sequence: TGTGCCAGCAGCCAAGAAGGACTAGCGGGAGGGCCCTCGGGCACAGATACGCAGTATTTT. The chain joins TRBV3-1 (or the pseudogene TRBV3-2) to TRBJ2-3, with TRBD2 identical over 15 bases. The junction had 8 bases not matched to a gene; V was cut back by 0 bases and J by 1 base. The CDR3 consists of 20 residues. Per the germline V gene, CDR1 is LGHDT and CDR2 is YNNKEL (reference sequence).

The chain links TRBV18 to TRBJ2-2; 7 bases agree with TRBD2. Per germline, CDR1 KGHSH and CDR2 LQKENI. This CDR3 has 16 amino acids. V was pared by 3 bases and J by 4 bases, with 8 bases of the junction left unmatched. This CDR3 is CASSPPSSGGTGELFF. The CDR3 DNA follows: TGTGCCAGCTCACCCCCCTCTAGCGGAGGCACCGGGGAGCTGTTTTTT.

V is TRBV6-6 and J is TRBJ2-1; 11 nucleotides agree with TRBD1. CDR1 and CDR2 from the germline V gene are MNHNY and SVGAGI (reference sequence). CDR3 length: 15 amino acids. J was trimmed by 4 bases and V by 5 bases; bases with no gene match: 4. The CDR3 DNA sequence: TGTGCCAGCAGTACGGACAGGGGGCAATACAATGAGCAGTTCTTC. This encodes CASSTDRGQYNEQFF.

This chain links TRBV3-1 (or the pseudogene TRBV3-2) with TRBJ2-1; D gene unclear. With 11 bases removed from V and 6 bases from J, the gap between germline ends came to 20 bases. Germline values: CDR1 LGHDT, CDR2 YNNKEL (reference sequence). CDR3 length: 14 residues. In DNA, the CDR3 is TGTGCCCAAACGAAGACGAGGCCGTCCAATGAGCAGTTCTTC. It translates to CAQTKTRPSNEQFF.

J is TRBJ1-1 and V is TRBV9, with 10 positions matching TRBD1. CDR3 length equals 15 residues. Germline CDR1 SGDLS, CDR2 YYNGEE. V lost 0 bases to trimming and J lost 3 bases; unmatched junction nucleotides: 2. The CDR3 reads CASSVGGQGYTEAFF. For the CDR3, the DNA is TGTGCCAGCAGCGTAGGGGGACAGGGGTACACTGAAGCTTTCTTT.

This chain links TRBV11-1 with TRBJ1-2, with D hard to call. The V end was cut by 1 base, the J end by 3 bases, with 6 bases between. The germline V gene has CDR1 SGHAT and CDR2 FQDESV (reference sequence). The CDR3 runs to 13 residues. CDR3 sequence (DNA): TGTGCCAGCAGCTTAGGCAGTGACTATGGCTACACCTTC. Translated, it gives CASSLGSDYGYTF.

In nucleotides, the CDR3 is TGTGCCAGCAGCCAAGATGCGCACGGGGAGCTGTTTTTT. Amino acids: CASSQDAHGELFF. V is TRBV14 and J is TRBJ2-2; D uncertain. The CDR3 runs to 13 residues. Per germline, CDR1 SGHDN and CDR2 FVKESK. The germline V and J ends were trimmed by 0 bases and 7 bases, with 6 bases remaining between them. The variable domain in full, with the rest retrieved from reference TRBV14 and TRBJ2-2, is EAGVTQFPSHSVIEKGQTVTLRCDPISGHDNLYWYRRVMGKEIKFLLHFVKESKQDESGMPNNRFLAERTGGTYSTLKVQPAELEDSGVYFCASSQDAHGELFFGEGSRLTVL.

The chain combines TRBV20-1 with TRBJ1-1, with D uncertain. This CDR3 is built from 11 residues. Germline CDR1 DFQATT, CDR2 SNEGSKA (reference sequence). CDR3 in DNA: TGCTGCGTTGGAGGGTCGTATGAAGCTTTCTTT. This codes for CCVGGSYEAFF.

The V and J genes are TRBV5-1 and TRBJ1-6; the match to TRBD1 covers 7 bases. The CDR3 runs to 12 residues. J lost 13 bases, V lost 5 bases, and 6 bases had no gene match. Germline V gene data show CDR1 as SGHRS and CDR2 as YFSETQ. The CDR3 loop reads CASRQGLGPLHF. Here the CDR3 DNA reads TGCGCCAGCAGACAGGGGTTGGGTCCCCTCCACTTT.

The rearrangement uses TRBV6-2 or TRBV6-3 and TRBJ2-3, with 7 bases that match TRBD1. Germline V gives CDR1 MNHEY, CDR2 SVGEGT. V trimming: 7 bases; J trimming: 7 bases; junction bases outside the gene matches: 17. The CDR3 spans 16 residues. CDR3 loop: CASTPGGWTKTYTQYF. As DNA, the CDR3 is TGTGCCAGCACCCCAGGGGGTTGGACCAAGACCTATACGCAGTATTTT.